A single sample is the source of the 6 T cell receptor beta chains below, sequenced in a study of somatic mutations in cytotoxic T cells in rheumatoid arthritis. The table came from immunoSEQ multiplex PCR; TCRdb's copy has only in-frame clones and leaves some out. Of over 15,000 clones in the sample, more than 60% were seen once. Sequences were obtained from CD8+ T cells sorted from blood. The receptors shown here come from an adult with rheumatoid arthritis.

This clone was observed a few times. The chain joins TRBV11-3 to TRBJ2-5; 8 positions match TRBD2. Trimming at V came to 2 bases and at J to 5 bases, leaving 7 bases not matched to a gene. Germline V gives CDR1 SGHNT, CDR2 YENEEA. This CDR3 has 15 amino acids. The CDR3 spells CASSLSGGADETQYF. In DNA form, the CDR3 reads TGTGCCAGCAGCTTATCCGGGGGGGCGGATGAGACCCAGTACTTC.

The rearrangement uses TRBV7-8 and TRBJ2-6, with D unresolved. Trimming cost V 5 bases and J 0 bases, with 8 bases left between them. Germline values: CDR1 SGHVS, CDR2 FQNEAQ. This CDR3 spans 15 amino acids. The CDR3 region has the DNA TGTGCCAGCAGCCCTCATATCTCTGGGGCCAACGTCCTGACTTTC. Its protein product is CASSPHISGANVLTF.

The chain couples TRBV6-1 to TRBJ2-3; 7 nucleotides align to TRBD2. V lost 2 bases and J lost 0; bases outside the gene matches: 8. The CDR3 has 17 residues. Germline CDR1 is MNHNS and CDR2 is SASEGT. The CDR3 region is CASSEFSGGPSTDTQYF. CDR3 nucleotide sequence: TGTGCCAGCAGTGAATTTTCGGGGGGTCCCAGCACAGATACGCAGTATTTT.

The rearrangement links TRBV13 to TRBJ2-7; D unresolved. V was pared by 4 bases and J by 0 bases, with 10 bases between. There are 14 residues in the CDR3. Germline CDR1 and CDR2: PRHDT and FYEKMQ (reference sequence). The CDR3 bases are TGTGCCAGCAGCTCTCGGTCAAGCTCCTACGAGCAGTACTTC. This gives the protein CASSSRSSSYEQYF.

Here the CDR3 DNA reads TGTGCCAGTAGTATGATGGGCACGTACAATGAGCAGTTCTTC. This gives the protein CASSMMGTYNEQFF. The gene calls are TRBV19 and TRBJ2-1; D gene uncertain. The CDR3 has 14 residues. Germline CDR1 reads LNHDA; CDR2 reads SQIVND (reference sequence). The V end was cut by 3 bases, the J end by 4 bases, with 10 bases between.

The V gene is TRBV5-1, the J gene TRBJ1-6, with D hard to call. Deletions cut 0 bases from V and 11 bases from J, with 15 bases between. Germline lookup yields CDR1 SGHRS and CDR2 YFSETQ. The CDR3 covers 15 residues. For the CDR3, the DNA is TGCGCCAGCAGCTTGGAAGGGCAAGGAAACCCACCCCTCCACTTT. The encoded protein is CASSLEGQGNPPLHF. Based on the CDR3 plus reference TRBV5-1 and TRBJ1-6, the full variable domain is KAGVTQTPRYLIKTRGQQVTLSCSPISGHRSVSWYQQTPGQGLQFLFEYFSETQRNKGNFPGRFSGRQFSNSRSEMNVSTLELGDSALYLCASSLEGQGNPPLHFGNGTRLTVT.